This TCR beta chain came from a study of shared clonotypes between healthy human individuals. How the authors handled the data: Filtering differed because ImmunoSEQ produced junction-only sequences that carried no quality scores. Clones were read by immunoSEQ multiplex PCR, and TCRdb kept only the in-frame ones, dropping some. D and trimming come from the DNA, and the V and J calls and clone size come from that table. The sample holds some 530,000 clones, about 72% seen once. Trimming removed 1 base at V and 6 bases at J, with 10 bases between. The CDR3 runs to 14 residues. Germline CDR1 LNHDA, CDR2 SQIVND (reference sequence). Researchers drew on about 90 million PBMCs for genomic DNA from unsorted samples.

The sample consisted of PBMCs. The sequence was obtained from a woman aged 35 to 49 in good health. Some clones in this sample may be carry-over from other donors' samples. The chain couples TRBV19 to TRBJ2-1, with a tentative D call TRBD2 (6 bases). The CDR3 nucleotides read TGTGCCAGTAGTATAGTGCGGGACGTCAATGAGCAGTTCTTC. It is translated as CASSIVRDVNEQFF.